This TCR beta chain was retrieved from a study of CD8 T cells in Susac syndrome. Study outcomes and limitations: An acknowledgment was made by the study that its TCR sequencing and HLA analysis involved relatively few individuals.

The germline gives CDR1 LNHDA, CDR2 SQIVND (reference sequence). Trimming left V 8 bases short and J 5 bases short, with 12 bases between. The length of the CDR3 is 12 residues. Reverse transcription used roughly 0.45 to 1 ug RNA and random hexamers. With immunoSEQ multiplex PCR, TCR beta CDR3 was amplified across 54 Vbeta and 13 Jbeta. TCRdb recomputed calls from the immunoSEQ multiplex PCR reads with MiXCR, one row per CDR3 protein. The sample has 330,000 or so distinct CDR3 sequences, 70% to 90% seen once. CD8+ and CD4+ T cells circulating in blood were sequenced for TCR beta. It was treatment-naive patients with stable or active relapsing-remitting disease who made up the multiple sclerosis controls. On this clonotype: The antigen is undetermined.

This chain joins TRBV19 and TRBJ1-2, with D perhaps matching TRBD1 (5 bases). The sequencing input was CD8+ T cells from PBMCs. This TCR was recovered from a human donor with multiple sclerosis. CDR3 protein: CASAQGWYGYTF. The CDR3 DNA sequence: TGTGCCAGTGCTCAGGGATGGTATGGCTACACCTTC.